This TCR beta chain was captured in a study of CD8+ T cells in alopecia areata. V gave up 1 base and J gave up 8 bases; unmatched junction bases: 3. In germline, CDR1 is SGDLS, CDR2 YYNGEE. This CDR3 comprises 13 residues. Treatment described: oral pan-JAK inhibitor, 5-10 mg twice daily. RNA extraction was followed by reverse transcription into cDNA, which acted as the sequencing template. TCRdb's table, derived via immunoSEQ multiplex PCR, lists solely in-frame clones and lacks some. The sample shows fewer than 100,000 clones, around 70% of them seen only once. The TCR sequence derives from a human donor with alopecia areata. The source was CD8+ T cells sorted from blood, collected between weeks 43 and 45, from a patient treated with tofacitinib. The rearrangement uses TRBV9 and TRBJ2-1; 7 bases align to TRBD1. The CDR3 bases are TGTGCCAGCAGCGTAAACAGGGGATATGAGCAGTTCTTC. Translating gives CASSVNRGYEQFF.